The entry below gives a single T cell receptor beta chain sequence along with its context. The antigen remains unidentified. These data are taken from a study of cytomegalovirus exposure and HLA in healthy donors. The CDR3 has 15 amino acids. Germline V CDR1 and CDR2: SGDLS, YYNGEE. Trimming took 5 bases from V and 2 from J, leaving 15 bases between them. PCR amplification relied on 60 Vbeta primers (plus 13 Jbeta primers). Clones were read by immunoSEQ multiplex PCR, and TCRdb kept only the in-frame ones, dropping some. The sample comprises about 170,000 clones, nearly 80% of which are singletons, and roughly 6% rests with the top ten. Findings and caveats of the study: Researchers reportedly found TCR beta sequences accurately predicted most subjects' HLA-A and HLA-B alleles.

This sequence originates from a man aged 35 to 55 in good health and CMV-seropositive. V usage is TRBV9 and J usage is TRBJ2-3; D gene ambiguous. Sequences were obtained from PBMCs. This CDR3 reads CASSPAAFPTDTQYF. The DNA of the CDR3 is TGTGCCAGCAGTCCTGCGGCCTTCCCCACAGATACGCAGTATTTT.